These T cell receptor beta chains were read from a single sample in a study of identical twins. TCRdb reanalysed the 5' RACE reads using MiXCR and keeps one entry per CDR3 protein. The sample gives 200,000 to 300,000 distinct CDR3 sequences, about 7% of which show up once; 3% to 4.5% is in the top ten. This sample also appeared in a second study, on yellow fever vaccine responses in identical twins.

The sequenced sample was memory (CD45RO+) T cells sorted from blood. The receptors stem from a woman aged 18-30 years in good health. Each CDR3 is given with its conserved first and last residue. Fields, in order: D gene, clone size, V gene, J gene, CDR3 length, CDR3 protein, CDR3 DNA. A D gene is named only where the DNA matches it firmly. Size values are once, few and many counts, or a class for expanded clones, and some rows have none.

D: .
size: .
V: TRBV6-5
J: TRBJ1-5
length: 13
CDR3: CASSYSPVQPQHF
DNA: TGTGCCAGCAGTTACTCCCCGGTTCAGCCCCAGCATTTT

D: .
size: few
V: TRBV5-1
J: TRBJ2-3
length: 15
CDR3: CASSLAQYSTDTQYF
DNA: TGCGCCAGCAGCTTGGCACAGTATAGCACAGATACGCAGTATTTT

D: .
size: many
V: TRBV3-1
J: TRBJ1-2
length: 13
CDR3: CASSQGSLYGYTF
DNA: TGTGCCAGCAGCCAAGGATCCCTCTATGGCTACACCTTC

D: .
size: many
V: TRBV29-1
J: TRBJ2-3
length: 15
CDR3: CSVVSGTTSSDTQYF
DNA: TGCAGCGTTGTAAGCGGGACAACCAGTTCAGATACGCAGTATTTT

D: TRBD1
size: many
V: TRBV5-1
J: TRBJ1-2
length: 14
CDR3: CASSRGGQSYGYTF
DNA: TGCGCCAGCAGCCGAGGGGGACAGTCCTATGGCTACACCTTC

D: .
size: many
V: TRBV10-1
J: TRBJ2-1
length: 14
CDR3: CASSDGGSVNEQFF
DNA: TGCGCCAGCAGTGATGGGGGATCGGTCAATGAGCAGTTCTTC

D: TRBD2
size: few
V: TRBV7-3
J: TRBJ2-1
length: 16
CDR3: CASSSRTSGNYNEQFF
DNA: TGTGCCAGCAGCTCCAGGACTAGCGGGAACTACAATGAGCAGTTCTTC

D: .
size: .
V: TRBV18
J: TRBJ2-7
length: 13
CDR3: CASSPYRSYEQYF
DNA: TGTGCCAGCTCACCATACCGATCCTACGAGCAGTACTTC

D: .
size: few
V: TRBV19
J: TRBJ2-1
length: 14
CDR3: CASSIGESYNEQFF
DNA: TGTGCCAGTAGTATAGGAGAGTCCTACAATGAGCAGTTCTTC

D: .
size: many
V: TRBV12-3/TRBV12-4
J: TRBJ1-5
length: 13
CDR3: CASSLSSNQPQHF
DNA: TGTGCCAGCAGTTTGAGTAGCAATCAGCCCCAGCATTTT

D: .
size: .
V: TRBV14
J: TRBJ2-1
length: 14
CDR3: CASSQGTRQANGFF
DNA: TGTGCCAGCAGCCAGGGCACCCGGCAGGCCAACGGGTTCTTC

D: TRBD2
size: many
V: TRBV29-1
J: TRBJ2-3
length: 14
CDR3: CSVQYSGGTDTQYF
DNA: TGCAGCGTTCAATACAGCGGGGGCACAGATACGCAGTATTTT

D: .
size: .
V: TRBV21-1
J: TRBJ1-1
length: 11
CDR3: CASSKAQVAFF
DNA: TGTGCCAGCAGCAAAGCTCAGGTGGCTTTCTTT

D: TRBD2
size: few
V: TRBV9
J: TRBJ2-1
length: 15
CDR3: CASSVDAGGGNEQFF
DNA: TGTGCCAGCAGCGTAGATGCGGGGGGAGGGAATGAGCAGTTCTTC

D: TRBD1
size: few
V: TRBV7-2
J: TRBJ2-7
length: 15
CDR3: CASSLATGGAYEQYF
DNA: TGTGCCAGCAGCTTAGCGACAGGGGGGGCCTACGAGCAGTACTTC

D: .
size: .
V: TRBV28
J: TRBJ2-3
length: 11
CDR3: CASTSANTQYF
DNA: TGTGCCAGCACCTCGGCCAATACGCAGTATTTT

D: .
size: .
V: TRBV3-1
J: TRBJ2-3
length: 16
CDR3: CASSPPAGLGQDTQYF
DNA: TGTGCCAGCAGCCCCCCTGCGGGATTGGGCCAAGATACGCAGTATTTT

D: .
size: few
V: TRBV20-1
J: TRBJ2-7
length: 16
CDR3: CSARRPDWLGSYEQYF
DNA: TGCAGTGCTAGAAGGCCGGACTGGTTGGGCTCCTACGAGCAGTACTTC

D: .
size: many
V: TRBV6-5
J: TRBJ1-4
length: 14
CDR3: CASKVGQVNEKLFF
DNA: TGTGCCAGCAAGGTGGGACAAGTTAATGAAAAACTGTTTTTT

D: .
size: .
V: TRBV29-1
J: TRBJ2-5
length: 12
CDR3: CSSQRGEETQYF
DNA: TGCTCGTCTCAACGAGGTGAAGAGACCCAGTACTTC

D: TRBD1
size: few
V: TRBV13
J: TRBJ1-1
length: 16
CDR3: CASSSGTGGRNTEAFF
DNA: TGTGCCAGCAGCTCCGGGACAGGGGGTCGAAACACTGAAGCTTTCTTT

D: .
size: few
V: TRBV15
J: TRBJ2-3
length: 12
CDR3: CATSRAKDTQYF
DNA: TGTGCCACCAGCAGAGCAAAAGATACGCAGTATTTT

D: TRBD1
size: few
V: TRBV7-6
J: TRBJ2-2
length: 19
CDR3: CASSSSPGTGGVRAGELFF
DNA: TGTGCCAGCAGCTCGTCGCCGGGGACAGGGGGTGTTAGGGCCGGGGAGCTGTTTTTT

D: TRBD1
size: few
V: TRBV28
J: TRBJ2-5
length: 13
CDR3: CASEGTAQETQYF
DNA: TGTGCCAGCGAGGGGACAGCACAAGAGACCCAGTACTTC

D: .
size: many
V: TRBV12-3/TRBV12-4
J: TRBJ1-1
length: 14
CDR3: CASSPRQGNTEAFF
DNA: TGCGCCAGCAGCCCGAGGCAGGGGAACACTGAAGCTTTCTTT

D: .
size: few
V: TRBV6-1
J: TRBJ1-5
length: 15
CDR3: CASSDVNRSNQPQHF
DNA: TGTGCCAGCAGTGACGTAAACAGATCTAATCAGCCCCAGCATTTT

D: .
size: many
V: TRBV20-1
J: TRBJ2-5
length: 16
CDR3: CSARMDLARDQETQYF
DNA: TGCAGTGCTAGAATGGACTTGGCGAGGGACCAAGAGACCCAGTACTTC

D: .
size: many
V: TRBV7-8
J: TRBJ2-3
length: 15
CDR3: CASSLAEGTTRAQYF
DNA: TGTGCCAGCAGCTTAGCAGAAGGGACGACTAGAGCGCAGTATTTT

D: .
size: .
V: TRBV14
J: TRBJ2-4
length: 14
CDR3: CASSRRDTQNIQYF
DNA: TGTGCCAGCAGCCGCCGGGACACCCAAAACATTCAGTACTTC

D: .
size: many
V: TRBV27
J: TRBJ2-2
length: 14
CDR3: CASSLEPSSGELFF
DNA: TGTGCCAGCAGTTTAGAACCTTCATCCGGGGAGCTGTTTTTT

D: .
size: .
V: TRBV4-1
J: TRBJ2-1
length: 16
CDR3: CASSQDPAWGYNEQFF
DNA: TGCGCCAGCAGCCAAGACCCCGCATGGGGGTACAATGAGCAGTTCTTC

D: .
size: .
V: TRBV28
J: TRBJ1-2
length: 13
CDR3: CASSSQGRNGYTF
DNA: TGTGCCAGCAGTTCCCAGGGGCGGAATGGCTACACCTTC

D: .
size: .
V: TRBV11-2
J: TRBJ2-7
length: 18
CDR3: CASSSRQAATTSSYEQYF
DNA: TGTGCCAGCAGCTCACGACAGGCCGCGACCACCAGCTCCTACGAGCAGTACTTC

D: TRBD1
size: few
V: TRBV4-1
J: TRBJ1-5
length: 17
CDR3: CASSQERQGFGNQPQHF
DNA: TGCGCCAGCAGCCAAGAACGACAGGGGTTCGGCAATCAGCCCCAGCATTTT

D: TRBD1
size: .
V: TRBV12-3/TRBV12-4
J: TRBJ1-1
length: 16
CDR3: CASSSWTGGLNTEAFF
DNA: TGTGCCAGCAGTTCGTGGACAGGGGGCTTGAACACTGAAGCTTTCTTT

D: .
size: few
V: TRBV10-2
J: TRBJ2-4
length: 14
CDR3: CASSGIGSSDIQYF
DNA: TGCGCCAGCAGTGGAATAGGGTCGTCGGACATTCAGTACTTC

D: .
size: .
V: TRBV6-5
J: TRBJ1-1
length: 12
CDR3: CASSSRTSQAFF
DNA: TGTGCCAGCAGTTCCCGGACAAGTCAAGCTTTCTTT

D: .
size: few
V: TRBV2
J: TRBJ1-4
length: 11
CDR3: CASSELEKLFF
DNA: TGTGCCAGCAGTGAGTTGGAAAAACTGTTTTTT

D: .
size: many
V: TRBV5-1
J: TRBJ1-1
length: 13
CDR3: CASSPAGNTEAFF
DNA: TGCGCCAGCAGCCCCGCCGGGAACACTGAAGCTTTCTTT

D: TRBD1
size: .
V: TRBV7-6
J: TRBJ1-4
length: 15
CDR3: CASSTWDRVGEKLFF
DNA: TGTGCCAGCAGCACGTGGGACAGGGTTGGGGAAAAACTGTTTTTT

D: .
size: many
V: TRBV10-3
J: TRBJ1-1
length: 14
CDR3: CAIRDRGRVTEAFF
DNA: TGTGCCATCAGAGACCGGGGGCGGGTCACTGAAGCTTTCTTT

D: .
size: many
V: TRBV12-3/TRBV12-4
J: TRBJ2-3
length: 11
CDR3: CASSVGEAQYF
DNA: TGTGCCAGCAGCGTGGGGGAGGCGCAGTATTTT

D: .
size: .
V: TRBV2
J: TRBJ1-6
length: 18
CDR3: CASSATDSGARGNSPLHF
DNA: TGTGCCAGCAGCGCTACCGACTCAGGGGCGCGAGGGAATTCACCCCTCCACTTT

D: .
size: few
V: TRBV6-1
J: TRBJ2-6
length: 15
CDR3: CASSGGGSGANVLTF
DNA: TGTGCCAGCAGTGGAGGGGGCTCTGGGGCCAACGTCCTGACTTTC

D: TRBD1
size: many
V: TRBV5-1
J: TRBJ1-4
length: 18
CDR3: CASSLLDRGPATNEKLFF
DNA: TGCGCCAGCAGCTTACTCGACAGGGGACCTGCAACTAATGAAAAACTGTTTTTT

D: .
size: many
V: TRBV9
J: TRBJ1-2
length: 15
CDR3: CASSEGPSGGYGYTF
DNA: TGTGCCAGCAGCGAGGGACCCTCGGGCGGCTATGGCTACACCTTC

D: TRBD1
size: once
V: TRBV19
J: TRBJ2-3
length: 16
CDR3: CASSPHGTASTDTQYF
DNA: TGTGCCAGTAGCCCCCACGGGACAGCTAGCACAGATACGCAGTATTTT